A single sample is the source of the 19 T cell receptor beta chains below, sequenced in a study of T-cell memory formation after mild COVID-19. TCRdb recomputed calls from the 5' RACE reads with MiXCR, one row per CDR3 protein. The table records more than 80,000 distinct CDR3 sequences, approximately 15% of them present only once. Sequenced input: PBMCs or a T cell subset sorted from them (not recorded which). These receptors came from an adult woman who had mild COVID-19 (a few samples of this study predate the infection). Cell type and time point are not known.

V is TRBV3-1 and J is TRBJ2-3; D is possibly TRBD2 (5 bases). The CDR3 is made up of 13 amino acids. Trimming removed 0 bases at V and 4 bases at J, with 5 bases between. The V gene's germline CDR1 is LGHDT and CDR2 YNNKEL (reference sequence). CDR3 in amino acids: CASSQEAADTQYF. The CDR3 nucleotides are TGTGCCAGCAGCCAAGAAGCGGCAGATACGCAGTATTTT.

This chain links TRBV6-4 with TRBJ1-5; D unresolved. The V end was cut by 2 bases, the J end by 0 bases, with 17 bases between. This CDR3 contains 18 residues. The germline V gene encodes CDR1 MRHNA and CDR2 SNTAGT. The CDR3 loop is CASSDVGRTGYSNQPQHF. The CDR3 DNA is TGTGCCAGCAGTGACGTCGGGCGAACCGGGTATAGCAATCAGCCCCAGCATTTT.

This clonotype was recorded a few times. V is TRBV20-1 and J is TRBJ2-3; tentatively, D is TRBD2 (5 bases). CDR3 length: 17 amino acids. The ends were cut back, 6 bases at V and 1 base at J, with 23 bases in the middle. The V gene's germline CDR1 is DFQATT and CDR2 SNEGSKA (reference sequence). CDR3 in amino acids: CSAKGKAVLVGTDTQYF. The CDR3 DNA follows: TGCAGTGCAAAAGGGAAAGCGGTCCTCGTCGGCACAGATACGCAGTATTTT.

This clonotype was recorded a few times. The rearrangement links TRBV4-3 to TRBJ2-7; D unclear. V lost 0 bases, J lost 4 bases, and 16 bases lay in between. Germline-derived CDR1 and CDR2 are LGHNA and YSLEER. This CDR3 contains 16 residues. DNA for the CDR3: TGCGCCAGCAGCCAAGAGGAAGCTCCTAGAACTTACGAGCAGTACTTC. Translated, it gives CASSQEEAPRTYEQYF.

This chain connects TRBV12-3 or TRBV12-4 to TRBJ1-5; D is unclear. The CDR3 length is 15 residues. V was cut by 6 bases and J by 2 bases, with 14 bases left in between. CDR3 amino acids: CASSVREGGNQPQHF. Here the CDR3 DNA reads TGTGCCAGCAGCGTAAGGGAGGGCGGCAATCAGCCCCAGCATTTT.

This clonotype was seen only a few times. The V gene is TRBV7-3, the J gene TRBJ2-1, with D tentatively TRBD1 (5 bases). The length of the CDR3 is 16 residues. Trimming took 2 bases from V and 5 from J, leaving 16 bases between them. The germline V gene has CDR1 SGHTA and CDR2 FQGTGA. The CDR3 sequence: CASSLRQEQGNNEQFF. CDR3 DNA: TGTGCCAGCAGCTTACGGCAGGAGCAGGGTAACAATGAGCAGTTCTTC.

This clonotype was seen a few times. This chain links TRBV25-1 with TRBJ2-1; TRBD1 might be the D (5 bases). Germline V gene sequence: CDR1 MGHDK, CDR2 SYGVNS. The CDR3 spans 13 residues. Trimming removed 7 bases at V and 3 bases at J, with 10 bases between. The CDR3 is CASKGQGYNEQFF. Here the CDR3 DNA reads TGTGCCAGCAAGGGCCAGGGCTACAATGAGCAGTTCTTC.

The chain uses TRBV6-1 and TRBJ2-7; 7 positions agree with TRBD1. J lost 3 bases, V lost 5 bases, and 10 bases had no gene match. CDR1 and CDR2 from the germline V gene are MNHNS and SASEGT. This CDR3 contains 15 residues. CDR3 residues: CASSKRTGRYYEQYF. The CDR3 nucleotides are TGTGCCAGCAGTAAAAGGACAGGTCGCTACTACGAGCAGTACTTC.

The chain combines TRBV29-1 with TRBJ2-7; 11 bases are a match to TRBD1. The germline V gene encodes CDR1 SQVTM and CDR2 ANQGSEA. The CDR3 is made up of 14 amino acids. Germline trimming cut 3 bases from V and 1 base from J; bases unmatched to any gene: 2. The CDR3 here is CSVEGQGGSYEQYF. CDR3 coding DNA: TGCAGCGTTGAGGGACAGGGGGGATCCTACGAGCAGTACTTC.

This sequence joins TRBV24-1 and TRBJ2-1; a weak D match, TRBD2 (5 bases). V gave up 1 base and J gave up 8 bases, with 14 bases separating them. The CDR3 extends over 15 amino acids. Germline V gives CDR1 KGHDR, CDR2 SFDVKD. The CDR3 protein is CATSDLGGPLDEQFF. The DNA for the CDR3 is TGTGCCACCAGTGATTTAGGCGGGCCCCTTGATGAGCAGTTCTTC.

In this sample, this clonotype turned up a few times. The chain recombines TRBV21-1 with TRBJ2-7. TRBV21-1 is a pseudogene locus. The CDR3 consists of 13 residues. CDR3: CASSKVHGYEQYF. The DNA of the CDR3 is TGTGCCAGCAGCAAAGTGCACGGCTACGAGCAGTACTTC.

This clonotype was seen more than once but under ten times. This CDR3 is CASSPYRGDTDTQYF. CDR3 nucleotides: TGTGCCAGCAGCCCCTACAGGGGGGACACAGATACGCAGTATTTT. This chain joins TRBV9 and TRBJ2-3; TRBD1 agrees at 8 bases. The germline gives CDR1 SGDLS, CDR2 YYNGEE. The V and J ends lost 4 bases and 2 bases, in that order; junction bases with no gene match: 6. CDR3 size: 15 residues.

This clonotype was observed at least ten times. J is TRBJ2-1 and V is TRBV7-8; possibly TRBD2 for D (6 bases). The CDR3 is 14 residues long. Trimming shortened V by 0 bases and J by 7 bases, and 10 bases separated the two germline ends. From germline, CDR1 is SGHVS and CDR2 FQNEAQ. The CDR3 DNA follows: TGTGCCAGCAGCTTAGCGGGGGGACGGAATGAGCAGTTCTTC. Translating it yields CASSLAGGRNEQFF.

The CDR3 coding sequence is TGTGCCTGGAGTGTGGGGACAGTGGCGTACAATGAGCAGTTCTTC. Protein sequence: CAWSVGTVAYNEQFF. The chain links TRBV30 to TRBJ2-1, with 7 bases that match TRBD1. Germline CDR1 is GTSNPN and CDR2 is SVGIG (reference sequence). V dropped 0 bases and J dropped 4; count of bases not matched to a gene: 6. This CDR3 has 15 residues.

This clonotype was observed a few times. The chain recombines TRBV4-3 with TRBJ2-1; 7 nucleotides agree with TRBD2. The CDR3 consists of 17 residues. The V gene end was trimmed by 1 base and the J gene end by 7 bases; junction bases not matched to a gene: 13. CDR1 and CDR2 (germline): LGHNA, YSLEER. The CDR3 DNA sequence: TGCGCCAGCAGCCAAGGGCTAGCGGAACCAGGGCTAAATGAGCAGTTCTTC. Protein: CASSQGLAEPGLNEQFF.

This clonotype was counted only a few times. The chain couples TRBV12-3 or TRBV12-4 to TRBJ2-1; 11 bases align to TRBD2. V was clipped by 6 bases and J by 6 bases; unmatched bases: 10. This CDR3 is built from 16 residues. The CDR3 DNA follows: TGTGCCAGCAGGGGTACTAGCGGGAGTAATCCCAATGAGCAGTTCTTC. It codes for CASRGTSGSNPNEQFF.

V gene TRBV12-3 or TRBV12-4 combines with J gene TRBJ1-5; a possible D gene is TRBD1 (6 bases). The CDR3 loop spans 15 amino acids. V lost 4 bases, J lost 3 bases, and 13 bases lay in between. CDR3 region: CASSSRGGINQPQHF. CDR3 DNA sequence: TGTGCCAGCAGTTCGAGGGGGGGCATCAATCAGCCCCAGCATTTT.

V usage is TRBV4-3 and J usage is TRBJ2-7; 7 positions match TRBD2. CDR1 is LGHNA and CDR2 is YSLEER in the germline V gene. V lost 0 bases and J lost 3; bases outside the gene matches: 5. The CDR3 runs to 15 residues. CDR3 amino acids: CASSQEWGLNYEQYF. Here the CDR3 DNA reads TGCGCCAGCAGCCAAGAGTGGGGACTAAACTACGAGCAGTACTTC.

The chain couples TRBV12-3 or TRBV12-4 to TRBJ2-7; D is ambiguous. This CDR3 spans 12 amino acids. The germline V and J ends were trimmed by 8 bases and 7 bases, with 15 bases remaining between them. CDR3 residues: CASAGANGEQYF. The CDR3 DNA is TGTGCCAGCGCCGGAGCAAATGGGGAGCAGTACTTC.